The clone carrying this T cell receptor (beta chain) was counted between two and nine times. A much larger clone sits a single nucleotide away, making a read error possible. This record comes from a study of immune characterization of retroperitoneal liposarcoma. MiXCR, applied by TCRdb to the PCR reads, yields one record per CDR3 protein. The repertoire includes 10,000 to 11,000 distinct CDR3 sequences, roughly a quarter of them detected once, and approximately 20% sits in the top ten. From germline, CDR1 is LGHNA and CDR2 YSLEER. The CDR3 totals 16 residues. The sequencing sample was made of blood. The sequence came from a male donor with retroperitoneal liposarcoma. The rearrangement uses TRBV4-3 and TRBJ2-1; the match to TRBD2 covers 7 bases. The last part of the DNA fits TRBJ2-7 better; the J call may be wrong. The CDR3, as DNA: TGCGCCAGCAGCCAAGAGGGAGGGAACCCCTACAATGAGCAGTACTTC. Translation: CASSQEGGNPYNEQYF.